The T cell receptor (beta chain) described here comes from a study of glioma-infiltrating T cells. Points from the study as a whole: Tissue and blood shared very few CDR3 sequences.

A word on this clonotype: Its antigen is still unknown. This could be a read error, since a much larger clone is one nucleotide away.

The germline gives CDR1 MDHEN, CDR2 SYDVKM. The V gene lost 5 bases and the J gene lost 0 bases, with 14 bases spanning the gap. This CDR3 spans 15 amino acids. The iRepertoire nested amplicon-rescue multiplex PCR amplified TCR alpha and beta CDR3s from RNA. TCRdb ran MiXCR on the multiplex PCR reads and lists one entry per CDR3 protein. This sample yields under 200,000 distinct CDR3 sequences, of which 43% are seen a single time; roughly 5.4% belongs to the top ten. The chain has TRBV28 and TRBJ2-7; D possibly matches TRBD1 or TRBD2 (5 bases each). The sequenced sample consisted of glioma tissue, nonneoplastic brain tissue, or PBMCs (not recorded which). This clonotype originated in a human donor with low-grade glioma or glioblastoma, undergoing nonglioma brain surgery, or in good health (not recorded which). CDR3 amino acids: CASSTPGRSSYEQYF. CDR3 bases: TGTGCCAGCAGTACCCCGGGACGGAGCTCCTACGAGCAGTACTTC.